These 29 T cell receptor beta chains were sequenced from one sample in a study of blood T cells in healthy people across ages. Together with a sample-barcoded 5' primer, a J-beta primer mix was included in a second PCR lasting about 7 to 11 cycles. TCRdb redid the calling of the 5' RACE reads with MiXCR, one entry per CDR3 protein. The table records approximately 800,000 distinct CDR3 sequences, around 50% of them present only once. Sequencing was done on a sample of blood. The source is a man at least 80 years old in good health.

This clonotype was seen ten or more times. The V call is TRBV21-1, the J call TRBJ2-1; the table calls TRBD1, which could not be checked here. TRBV21-1 is shown as a pseudogene. This CDR3 is 16 amino acids long. CDR3 coding DNA: TGTGCCAGCTATCCCTTGGGCGGGCGCTCCTACAATGAGCAGTTCTTC. Its protein product is CASYPLGGRSYNEQFF.

This clonotype has a single count. V usage is TRBV3-1 and J usage is TRBJ2-7; D possibly corresponds to TRBD2 (6 bases). Trimming removed 4 bases from V and 5 bases from J, with 21 bases in between. Germline loops: CDR1 LGHDT, CDR2 YNNKEL (reference sequence). The CDR3 is 16 amino acids. The CDR3 spells CASSRAAAGISNEQYF. The CDR3 DNA reads as TGTGCCAGCAGCCGGGCCGCGGCGGGAATTTCGAACGAGCAGTACTTC.

This clonotype was seen ten or more times. The DNA of the CDR3 is TGTGCCAGCAGCCCACCGGACAATGAGCAGTTCTTC. Translated: CASSPPDNEQFF. V usage is TRBV7-2 and J usage is TRBJ2-1; D ambiguous. In germline, CDR1 is SGHTA, CDR2 FQGNSA. This CDR3 spans 12 amino acids. V shed 5 bases and J shed 5 bases, with 7 bases lying between them.

This clonotype was detected only a few times. This chain uses TRBV7-2 with TRBJ2-1; 8 nucleotides match TRBD1. The CDR3 has 16 amino acids. V lost 2 bases and J lost 5; bases outside the gene matches: 8. Germline loops: CDR1 SGHTA, CDR2 FQGNSA. CDR3 DNA sequence: TGTGCCAGCAGCTTATCTCCGACAGGGGCGAACAATGAGCAGTTCTTC. Residues: CASSLSPTGANNEQFF. The complete variable domain, with remaining parts taken from reference TRBV7-2 and TRBJ2-1, reads GAGVSQSPSNKVTEKGKDVELRCDPISGHTALYWYRQSLGQGLEFLIYFQGNSAPDKSGLPSDRFSAERTGGSVSTLTIQRTQQEDSAVYLCASSLSPTGANNEQFFGPGTRLTVL.

The chain combines TRBV5-6 with TRBJ2-1; D might be TRBD1 or TRBD2, each matching 5 bases. The V and J ends lost 1 base and 4 bases respectively, with 18 bases between them. The CDR3 runs 17 residues. Germline CDR1 SGHDT, CDR2 YYEEEE. The CDR3 sequence is CASSLSAGALGYNEQFF. CDR3 DNA: TGTGCCAGCAGCTTGTCGGCCGGGGCCCTCGGGTACAATGAGCAGTTCTTC.

This clonotype was counted at least ten times. This could be a read error, since a much larger clone is one nucleotide away. CDR3 in amino acids: CASSVDSGTDTQYF. The CDR3 DNA follows: TGTGCCAGCAGTGTAGACAGTGGGACAGATACGCAGTATTTT. The V call is TRBV28, the J call TRBJ2-3; weak D call: TRBD1 (5 bases). Looked up from germline, CDR1 is MDHEN and CDR2 is SYDVKM. This CDR3 is 14 amino acids long. V gave up 5 bases and J gave up 3 bases, with 12 bases separating them.

This chain uses TRBV27 with TRBJ1-2, with 9 bases lining up with TRBD1. CDR1 and CDR2 (germline): MNHEY, SMNVEV (reference sequence). V shed 6 bases, J shed 6 bases, and the junction held 11 bases outside the gene matches. The CDR3 consists of 15 residues. The CDR3, as DNA: TGTGCCAGCAGAAATGGAGGGACAGGGTCTAATGGCTACACCTTC. Its translation is CASRNGGTGSNGYTF.

Ten or more counts support this clonotype. The rearrangement links TRBV7-2 to TRBJ2-7; D unresolved. The CDR3 sequence is 13 residues long. V lost 5 bases and J lost 0, with 8 bases in between. Germline V gene data show CDR1 as SGHTA and CDR2 as FQGNSA. CDR3 in DNA: TGTGCCAGCAGCCAACCGAGCTCCTACGAGCAGTACTTC. Translation: CASSQPSSYEQYF.

This clonotype has at least ten counts. The genes are TRBV5-1 and TRBJ2-7; D uncertain. Between the trimmed V and J ends, which lost 4 bases and 0 bases, there was a span of 8 bases. Per germline, CDR1 SGHRS and CDR2 YFSETQ. The CDR3 consists of 13 residues. In DNA form, the CDR3 reads TGCGCCAGCAGCGTGGGTGGCTCCTACGAGCAGTACTTC. Protein: CASSVGGSYEQYF.

The sample holds many counts of this clonotype. This rearrangement joins TRBV7-3 to TRBJ2-3, with D maybe TRBD2 (6 bases). Between the trimmed V and J ends, which lost 3 bases and 0 bases, there was a span of 7 bases. Germline CDR1 and CDR2: SGHTA and FQGTGA. This CDR3 has 14 residues. CDR3 in amino acids: CASSFSGSTDTQYF. The CDR3 DNA follows: TGTGCCAGCAGCTTTAGCGGTAGCACAGATACGCAGTATTTT.

The V call is TRBV12-3 or TRBV12-4, the J call TRBJ2-7; 11 bases are shared with TRBD1. Trimming took 5 bases from V and 5 from J; bases not matched to a gene: 14. The CDR3 consists of 17 residues. CDR3 DNA sequence: TGTGCCAGCAGTCCAACCCTGGCGGGACAGGGGGTTCACGAGCAGTACTTC. This sequence encodes CASSPTLAGQGVHEQYF.

The V and J genes are TRBV25-1 and TRBJ2-4; 9 bases line up with TRBD2. The CDR3 spans 14 residues. In germline, CDR1 is MGHDK, CDR2 SYGVNS. With V trimmed by 6 bases and J by 4 bases, 4 bases remained unmatched. As DNA, the CDR3 is TGTGCCAGCAGGGGTAGCGGGAGAAAAAACATTCAGTACTTC. Amino acid sequence: CASRGSGRKNIQYF. Filled out from reference TRBV25-1 and TRBJ2-4, the complete variable domain reads EADIYQTPRYLVIGTGKKITLECSQTMGHDKMYWYQQDPGMELHLIHYSYGVNSTEKGDLSSESTVSRIRTEHFPLTLESARPSHTSQYLCASRGSGRKNIQYFGAGTRLSVL.

The chain is built from TRBV29-1 and TRBJ2-4, with D unclear. The J call may be in error: the DNA end matches TRBJ2-5 better. In germline, CDR1 is SQVTM, CDR2 ANQGSEA. This CDR3 has 13 residues. CDR3 bases: TGCAGCGTTGATTTTAGGGCCTGGGAGACCCAGTACTTC. Its protein is CSVDFRAWETQYF.

The chain joins TRBV7-9 to TRBJ1-2; 7 bases line up with TRBD1. The CDR3 length is 14 residues. Germline assignment: CDR1 SEHNR and CDR2 FQNEAQ (reference sequence). The V and J ends lost 8 bases and 4 bases, in that order; junction bases with no gene match: 10. The CDR3 DNA follows: TGTGCCAGCCTCCGGGCAGGGGGTATCTATGGCTACACCTTC. Encoded protein: CASLRAGGIYGYTF. Together with reference TRBV7-9 and TRBJ1-2, the CDR3 gives the full variable domain: DTGVSQNPRHKITKRGQNVTFRCDPISEHNRLYWYRQTLGQGPEFLTYFQNEAQLEKSRLLSDRFSAERPKGSFSTLEIQRTEQGDSAMYLCASLRAGGIYGYTFGSGTRLTVV.

This chain connects TRBV7-8 to TRBJ2-6, with 8 bases identical to TRBD1. J lost 3 bases, V lost 0 bases, and 7 bases had no gene match. CDR3 length equals 18 residues. Germline CDR1 is SGHVS and CDR2 is FQNEAQ. The CDR3 sequence is CASSLAFGRGLGANVLTF. The CDR3 DNA sequence: TGTGCCAGCAGCTTAGCTTTCGGCAGGGGGCTTGGGGCCAACGTCCTGACTTTC.

This clonotype was counted once. This chain links TRBV5-1 with TRBJ2-5, with 10 bases matching TRBD2. Germline V gene data show CDR1 as SGHRS and CDR2 as YFSETQ. The junction had 3 bases not matched to a gene; V was cut back by 3 bases and J by 1 base. The CDR3 runs to 15 residues. The CDR3 DNA is TGCGCCAGCAGCTCTAGCGGGAGCTCCCAAGAGACCCAGTACTTC. Translation gives CASSSSGSSQETQYF. The variable domain in full, with the rest retrieved from reference TRBV5-1 and TRBJ2-5, is KAGVTQTPRYLIKTRGQQVTLSCSPISGHRSVSWYQQTPGQGLQFLFEYFSETQRNKGNFPGRFSGRQFSNSRSEMNVSTLELGDSALYLCASSSSGSSQETQYFGPGTRLLVL.

Many counts were recorded for this clonotype. V gene TRBV3-1 combines with J gene TRBJ1-2; D call uncertain. The germline V and J ends were trimmed by 1 base and 8 bases, with 11 bases remaining between them. The CDR3 is 13 residues long. Germline values: CDR1 LGHDT, CDR2 YNNKEL (reference sequence). CDR3 in amino acids: CASSQVVTGGYTF. The CDR3, as DNA: TGTGCCAGCAGCCAAGTGGTGACTGGGGGCTACACCTTC.

Details on this clonotype: The junction differs from germline at one of its ends, possibly a read error. J is TRBJ2-1 and V is TRBV6-2 or TRBV6-3; 10 bases align to TRBD2. Germline V gene data show CDR1 as MNHEY and CDR2 as SVGEGT. The CDR3 has 18 residues. Here the CDR3 reads CASSYALAGALSHNEQFF. DNA for the CDR3: TGTGCCAGCAGTTACGCCCTAGCGGGAGCCCTCTCCCACAATGAGCAGTTCTTC.

The rearrangement uses TRBV20-1 and TRBJ2-3; D gene ambiguous. The CDR3 totals 13 residues. Germline V lookup: CDR1 DFQATT, CDR2 SNEGSKA (reference sequence). Between the trimmed V and J ends, which lost 5 bases and 0 bases, there was a span of 9 bases. The CDR3 coding sequence is TGCAGTGCTGGACCGACTAGCACAGATACGCAGTATTTT. Residues: CSAGPTSTDTQYF.

This chain connects TRBV20-1 to TRBJ2-4; 7 bases agree with TRBD2. The J call could be wrong; TRBJ2-7 is a better fit for the DNA end. The CDR3 spans 13 residues. Germline assignment: CDR1 DFQATT and CDR2 SNEGSKA (reference sequence). The CDR3 loop reads CSASPWEGAEQYF. CDR3 DNA sequence: TGCAGTGCTAGTCCGTGGGAGGGAGCCGAGCAGTACTTC.

The J gene is TRBJ2-1, the V gene TRBV14; D unresolved. The V and J ends lost 1 base and 0 bases respectively, with 16 bases between them. The germline CDR1 and CDR2 sequences are SGHDN and FVKESK. The CDR3 totals 18 residues. The CDR3 sequence: CASSQGFGLTSSYNEQFF. CDR3 nucleotide sequence: TGTGCCAGCAGCCAAGGATTTGGCCTCACAAGCTCCTACAATGAGCAGTTCTTC.

This clonotype was picked up a small number of times. This sequence joins TRBV5-6 and TRBJ2-3, with TRBD2 matching over 9 bases. This CDR3 is 16 amino acids long. Unmatched junction bases numbered 5, after V lost 3 bases and J lost 0 bases. Germline V gene lookup returns CDR1 SGHDT and CDR2 YYEEEE. CDR3 nucleotide sequence: TGTGCCAGCAGCTGGACCGGGACTAGCAGCACAGATACGCAGTATTTT. This gives the protein CASSWTGTSSTDTQYF.

The V call is TRBV15, the J call TRBJ2-2; D perhaps matches TRBD2 (6 bases). The CDR3 sequence is 17 residues long. The V and J ends lost 0 bases and 1 base respectively, with 12 bases between them. The germline V gene has CDR1 LNHNV and CDR2 YYDKDF (reference sequence). The CDR3 DNA reads as TGTGCCACCAGCAGAGACCTGGGTAGCGGGAACACCGGGGAGCTGTTTTTT. Its translation is CATSRDLGSGNTGELFF.

The chain is built from TRBV5-4 and TRBJ2-2; TRBD2 aligns across 10 bases. CDR1 and CDR2 (germline): SGHNT, YYREEE (reference sequence). This CDR3 spans 16 amino acids. The V and J ends lost 2 bases and 2 bases, in that order; junction bases with no gene match: 3. DNA of the CDR3: TGTGCCAGCAGCTTCCCTAGCGGGAGTAACACCGGGGAGCTGTTTTTT. This gives the protein CASSFPSGSNTGELFF.

The chain employs TRBV7-2 and TRBJ2-3; 15 nucleotides line up with TRBD2. Looked up from germline, CDR1 is SGHTA and CDR2 is FQGNSA. The V gene end was trimmed by 6 bases and the J gene end by 4 bases; junction bases not matched to a gene: 2. The CDR3 runs to 15 residues. In DNA form, the CDR3 reads TGTGCCAGCAGTGGACTAGCGGGAGGGTCAGATACGCAGTATTTT. It encodes CASSGLAGGSDTQYF.

The V call is TRBV29-1, the J call TRBJ2-1; D gene uncertain. The CDR3 is 11 amino acids. The V gene lost 4 bases and the J gene lost 7 bases, with 8 bases spanning the gap. Per germline, CDR1 SQVTM and CDR2 ANQGSEA. DNA for the CDR3: TGCAGCGTTGTTTCGTCTAATGAGCAGTTCTTC. Protein: CSVVSSNEQFF.

V is TRBV30 and J is TRBJ1-5; TRBD1 might be the D (5 bases). The length of the CDR3 is 14 residues. Germline CDR1 reads GTSNPN; CDR2 reads SVGIG (reference sequence). V shed 4 bases and J shed 3 bases, with 13 bases lying between them. Here the CDR3 DNA reads TGTGCCTGGACTGGGGGGTTGGTCAATCAGCCCCAGCATTTT. Its protein is CAWTGGLVNQPQHF.

This sequence joins TRBV20-1 and TRBJ2-7; 8 bases match TRBD1. With 0 bases clipped from V and 2 bases from J, the junction kept 6 bases outside the gene matches. The V gene's germline CDR1 is DFQATT and CDR2 SNEGSKA (reference sequence). This CDR3 comprises 15 residues. Written as DNA, the CDR3 is TGCAGTGCTAGAGATTGGGGACAGGAGGCCTACGAGCAGTACTTC. This codes for CSARDWGQEAYEQYF.

This clonotype showed up just a few times. V usage is TRBV7-9 and J usage is TRBJ2-1, with unresolved D. The CDR3 has 14 residues. Trimming left V 2 bases short and J 7 bases short, with 12 bases between. Germline V gives CDR1 SEHNR, CDR2 FQNEAQ (reference sequence). The CDR3 region has the DNA TGTGCCAGCAGCTTAATCGGCTTAGGGAATGAGCAGTTCTTC. Translation gives CASSLIGLGNEQFF.